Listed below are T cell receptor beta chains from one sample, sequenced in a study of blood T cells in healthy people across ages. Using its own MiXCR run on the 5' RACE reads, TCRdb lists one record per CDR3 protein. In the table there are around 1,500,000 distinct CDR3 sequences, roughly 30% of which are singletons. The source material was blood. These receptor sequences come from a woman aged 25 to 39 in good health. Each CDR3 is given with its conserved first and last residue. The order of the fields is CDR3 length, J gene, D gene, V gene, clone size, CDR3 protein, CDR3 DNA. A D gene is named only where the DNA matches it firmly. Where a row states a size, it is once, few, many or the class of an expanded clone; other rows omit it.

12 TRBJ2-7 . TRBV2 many CASHREPGEQYF TGTGCCAGCCACAGGGAGCCCGGGGAGCAGTACTTC
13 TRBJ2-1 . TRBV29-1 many CSGLGTSYNEQFF TGCAGCGGACTAGGCACTAGTTACAATGAGCAGTTCTTC
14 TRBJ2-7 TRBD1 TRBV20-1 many CSARGDRVDYEQYF TGCAGTGCTAGAGGCGACAGGGTAGACTACGAGCAGTACTTC
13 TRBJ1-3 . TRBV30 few CAWETGSGNTIYF TGTGCCTGGGAAACAGGGTCAGGAAACACCATATATTTT
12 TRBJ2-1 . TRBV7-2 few CASSFRSQEQFF TGTGCCAGCAGCTTTCGTTCCCAGGAGCAGTTCTTC
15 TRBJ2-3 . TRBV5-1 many CASSLPGGGTDTQYF TGCGCCAGCAGCTTGCCCGGGGGCGGTACAGATACGCAGTATTTT
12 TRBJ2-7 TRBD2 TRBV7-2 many CASTSGIYEQYF TGTGCCAGCACTAGCGGGATCTACGAGCAGTACTTC
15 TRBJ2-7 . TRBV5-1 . CASRTDPAIPYEQYF TGCGCCAGCAGGACCGACCCAGCCATCCCCTACGAGCAGTACTTC
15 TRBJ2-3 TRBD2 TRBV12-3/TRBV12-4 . CSSSLAGGSADAQYF TGTTCCAGCAGCTTAGCGGGAGGATCTGCAGATGCGCAGTATTTT
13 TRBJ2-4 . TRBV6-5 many CASSNRVKNIQYF TGTGCCAGCAGTAACAGGGTTAAGAACATTCAGTACTTC
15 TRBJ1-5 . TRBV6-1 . CASSEAAGRNQPQHF TGTGCCAGCAGTGAAGCGGCAGGAAGGAATCAGCCCCAGCATTTT
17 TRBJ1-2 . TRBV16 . CASSPRAQGSLNYGYTF TGTGCCAGCAGCCCCCGGGCGCAGGGATCACTTAACTATGGCTACACCTTC
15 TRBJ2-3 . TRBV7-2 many CASSLVRGIGDTQYF TGTGCCAGCAGCTTAGTGCGCGGAATAGGAGATACGCAGTATTTT
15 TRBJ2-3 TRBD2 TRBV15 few CATLPGGYPLDTQYF TGTGCCACCCTTCCGGGAGGGTACCCCCTAGATACGCAGTATTTT
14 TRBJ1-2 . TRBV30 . CAWSVVLKGVGYTF TGTGCCTGGAGTGTAGTCTTGAAAGGGGTCGGCTACACCTTC
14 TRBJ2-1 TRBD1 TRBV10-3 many CASEQGEAYNEQFF TGTGCCAGCGAACAGGGGGAGGCGTACAATGAGCAGTTCTTC
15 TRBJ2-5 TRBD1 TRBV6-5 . CASRGQGAGRETQYF TGTGCCAGCCGTGGACAGGGGGCAGGCAGGGAGACCCAGTACTTC
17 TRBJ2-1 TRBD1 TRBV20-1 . CSARAIVSGTGGDEQFF TGCAGTGCTAGAGCTATTGTCTCCGGGACAGGGGGTGATGAGCAGTTCTTC
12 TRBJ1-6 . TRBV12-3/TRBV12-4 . CASRPAGSPLHF TGTGCCAGCAGACCCGCCGGGTCACCCCTCCACTTT
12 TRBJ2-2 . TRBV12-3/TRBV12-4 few CASSPYGGELFF TGTGCCAGCAGTCCATACGGCGGGGAGCTGTTTTTT
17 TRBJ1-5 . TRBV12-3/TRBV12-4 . CASSLIAAGEGNQPQHF TGTGCCAGCAGTTTAATAGCCGCAGGGGAGGGCAATCAGCCCCAGCATTTT
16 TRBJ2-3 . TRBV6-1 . CASSPIPGGNTDTQYF TGTGCCAGCAGCCCAATCCCCGGGGGAAACACAGATACGCAGTATTTT
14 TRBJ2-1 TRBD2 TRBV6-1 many CASRTSGRANEQFF TGTGCCAGCAGGACTAGCGGGAGGGCAAATGAGCAGTTCTTC